Presented here are 17 T cell receptor beta chains from one specimen sequenced in a study of T cells in women clearing cervical HPV infection. Libraries were prepared by immunoSEQ multiplex PCR; TCRdb keeps only in-frame clonotypes and omits some of them. This table holds about 30,000 clones. The sequenced sample was blood buffy coat. The source of these receptors is a woman aged 18 to 75 with a cervical HPV16 infection that either progressed to CIN3+ or cleared (not recorded which).

This CDR3 is CASSLATAGAGDTQYF. The CDR3 bases that were read are TGTGCCAGCAGCTTAGCCACAGCGGGGGCGGGAGATACG. V gene TRBV7-2 combines with J gene TRBJ2-3, with 8 bases lining up with TRBD2. The sequence runs out 3 residues before the end of the CDR3; the remainder is reconstructed from the germline J gene. Germline CDR1 SGHTA, CDR2 FQGNSA. V trimming: 0 bases; J trimming: 5 bases; junction bases outside the gene matches: 7. This CDR3 region has 16 residues.

Concerning this clone itself: Read data end 3 residues before the CDR3 end; the end is taken from the germline J gene. This chain uses TRBV7-2 with TRBJ2-5, with a weak D call TRBD1 (6 bases). This CDR3 contains 14 residues. Germline-derived CDR1 and CDR2 are SGHTA and FQGNSA. V was shortened by 5 bases and J by 5 bases, with 15 bases between the two germline ends. The sequenced part of the CDR3 DNA is TGTGCCAGCAGCCTATCAGGGGTCGGGGAGACC. Translation: CASSLSGVGET. The complete CDR3 protein is CASSLSGVGETQYF.

With respect to this clone: The sequence runs out 3 residues before the end of the CDR3; the remainder is reconstructed from the germline J gene. The chain links TRBV5-1 to TRBJ1-4, with D possibly being TRBD1 (5 bases). The V gene's germline CDR1 is SGHRS and CDR2 YFSETQ. The CDR3 covers 15 residues. V was cut by 1 base and J by 3 bases, with 10 bases left in between. Partial CDR3 DNA: TGCGCCAGCAGCTTGAGAGGGGCGGCTAATGAAAAA. Amino acids: CASSLRGAANEK. The CDR3 as a whole reads CASSLRGAANEKLFF.

Regarding this clone: The read comes to an end 3 residues before the CDR3 does, leaving the germline J gene to fill in the end. The rearrangement links TRBV30 to TRBJ2-4, with D hard to call. There are 11 residues in the CDR3. Germline V gene data show CDR1 as GTSNPN and CDR2 as SVGIG (reference sequence). CDR3 DNA (partial): TGTGCCTGGAGTGTAAACTCGCCT. It yields the protein CAWSVNSP. The entire CDR3 reads CAWSVNSPQYF.

CDR3 DNA, as far as it was read: TGTGCCAGCGGGGGGGACCTATCG. Translation: CASGGDLS. The complete CDR3 sequence is CASGGDLSQYF. The chain joins TRBV2 to TRBJ2-3; 7 bases align to TRBD2. The CDR3 is cut off 3 residues early in the read; its end comes from the germline J gene. Germline CDR1 reads SNHLY; CDR2 reads FYNNEI. The CDR3 length is 11 residues.

As concerns this clone: The read comes to an end 3 residues before the CDR3 does, leaving the germline J gene to fill in the end. The chain couples TRBV19 to TRBJ2-1; 8 positions match TRBD1. The J segment lost 6 bases and the V segment lost 6 bases, leaving 19 bases of the junction unmatched. CDR1 and CDR2 (germline): LNHDA, SQIVND (reference sequence). The CDR3 loop spans 18 amino acids. The covered CDR3 bases are TGTGCCAGTAGATCCGGGACAGGTGGGGGCCTAGGGGGCAATGAG. Protein sequence: CASRSGTGGGLGGNE. The entire CDR3 protein is CASRSGTGGGLGGNEQFF. Based on the CDR3 plus reference TRBV19 and TRBJ2-1, the full variable domain is DGGITQSPKYLFRKEGQNVTLSCEQNLNHDAMYWYRQDPGQGLRLIYYSQIVNDFQKGDIAEGYSVSREKKESFPLTVTSAQKNPTAFYLCASRSGTGGGLGGNEQFFGPGTRLTVL.

As regards this clone: The CDR3 extends 3 residues past the end of the read, so its final part is completed from the germline J gene. The chain carries TRBV19 and TRBJ1-4, with D unclear. This CDR3 is built from 15 residues. Germline V gene lookup returns CDR1 LNHDA and CDR2 SQIVND (reference sequence). The CDR3 sequence: CASSIEIDTRSPLFF. CDR3 bases read: TGTGCCAGTAGTATAGAGATAGATACCAGGTCACCA.

Points on this clone: The read terminates 3 residues before the CDR3 end, so the remaining end is supplied by the germline J gene. The gene calls are TRBV7-9 and TRBJ1-2, with 10 bases lining up with TRBD1. Germline V gene data show CDR1 as SEHNR and CDR2 as FQNEAQ (reference sequence). This CDR3 region has 14 residues. The CDR3 spells CASSTRDRGEGYTF. The sequenced CDR3 bases are TGTGCCAGCAGCACGAGGGACAGGGGCGAAGGC.

Comment on this clone: Read sequence stops 3 residues before the CDR3 end, and the germline J gene provides the missing end. The chain joins TRBV29-1 to TRBJ2-4; tentative D call: TRBD2 (6 bases). CDR1 is SQVTM and CDR2 is ANQGSEA in the germline V gene. V was shortened by 3 bases and J by 8 bases, with 8 bases between the two germline ends. The CDR3 has 11 amino acids. Here the CDR3 reads CSVDRRDIQYF. Partial CDR3 DNA: TGCAGCGTTGACAGGAGGGACATT.

Turning to this clone: The read falls 3 residues short of the CDR3 end, and the missing part is taken from the germline J gene. This sequence joins TRBV2 and TRBJ1-5; a possible D gene is TRBD1 (6 bases). Trimming cost V 2 bases and J 0 bases, with 17 bases left between them. This CDR3 spans 18 amino acids. CDR1 and CDR2 from the germline V gene are SNHLY and FYNNEI. Partial CDR3 DNA: TGTGCCAGCAGTGAAAAGGGAAGGACAGACTATAGCAATCAGCCC. This encodes CASSEKGRTDYSNQP. The CDR3 as a whole reads CASSEKGRTDYSNQPQHF.

In the case of this clone: Read data end 3 residues before the CDR3 end; the end is taken from the germline J gene. The chain uses TRBV6-4 and TRBJ1-4; no definite D call. The ends were cut back, 3 bases at V and 10 bases at J, with 15 bases in the middle. Germline V gene sequence: CDR1 MRHNA, CDR2 SNTAGT. CDR3 length: 14 amino acids. The CDR3 DNA, read in part, is TGTGCCAGCAGTGAAAACACGGTGCGGGGAAAA. Its protein product is CASSENTVRGK. The whole CDR3 protein reads CASSENTVRGKLFF.

With respect to this clone: The observed sequence ends 3 residues before the CDR3 terminus, with the missing tail filled in from the germline J gene. The chain carries TRBV20-1 and TRBJ1-2; a weak D match, TRBD1 (6 bases). Trimming stripped 2 bases from V and 6 bases from J, with 16 bases between. The CDR3 is 14 residues long. The germline V gene has CDR1 DFQATT and CDR2 SNEGSKA (reference sequence). The part of the CDR3 DNA that was read is TGCAGTGCTAGAAATTACAGGGTGAATCATGGC. This sequence encodes CSARNYRVNHG. The entire CDR3 is CSARNYRVNHGYTF.

A remark on this clone: The CDR3 extends 3 residues past the end of the read, so its final part is completed from the germline J gene. The J gene is TRBJ2-1, the V gene TRBV6-2 or TRBV6-3, with D perhaps TRBD2 (6 bases). The length of the CDR3 is 15 residues. The germline V and J ends were trimmed by 4 bases and 4 bases, with 14 bases remaining between them. Germline CDR1 MNHEY, CDR2 SVGEGT. Here the CDR3 reads CASSLMAGSYNEQFF. The sequenced CDR3 bases are TGTGCCAGCAGTTTAATGGCGGGATCGTACAATGAG.

A word on this clone: Read data end 3 residues before the CDR3 end; the end is taken from the germline J gene. The V call is TRBV7-6, the J call TRBJ2-5, with D hard to call. V shed 4 bases and J shed 2 bases, with 5 bases lying between them. In germline, CDR1 is SGHVS, CDR2 FNYEAQ. The CDR3 runs 12 residues. The CDR3 DNA, read in part, is TGTGCCAGCAGCTGGCAGCAAGAGACC. Translation gives CASSWQQET. The CDR3 as a whole reads CASSWQQETQYF.

Details on this clone: The read falls 3 residues short of the CDR3 end, and the missing part is taken from the germline J gene. This sequence joins TRBV5-1 and TRBJ1-1; no clear D. CDR3 size: 13 residues. Trimming shortened V by 5 bases and J by 6 bases, and 14 bases separated the two germline ends. Looked up from germline, CDR1 is SGHRS and CDR2 is YFSETQ. Partial CDR3 DNA: TGCGCCAGCAGACCGAATGGGCGGGCTGAA. It is translated as CASRPNGRAE. The entire CDR3 protein is CASRPNGRAEAFF.

With regard to this clone: The read stops 3 residues short of the end of the CDR3; the missing end is completed from the germline J gene. The chain has TRBV20-1 and TRBJ1-2; no firm D call. There are 14 residues in the CDR3. Trimming shortened V by 3 bases and J by 0 bases, and 11 bases separated the two germline ends. Germline values: CDR1 DFQATT, CDR2 SNEGSKA (reference sequence). The CDR3 reads CSASGGPSNYGYTF. The sequenced part of the CDR3 DNA is TGCAGTGCTAGTGGTGGCCCCTCTAACTATGGC.

A word on this clone: At one end, the junction sequence differs from germline, possibly due to a read error. The read ends 3 residues before the CDR3 terminus; that terminus is restored from the germline J gene. Additional DNA sequences in this sample encode the identical CDR3. The rearrangement links TRBV7-9 to TRBJ2-2, with D maybe TRBD1 (6 bases). The germline V gene has CDR1 SEHNR and CDR2 FQNEAQ (reference sequence). CDR3 length equals 13 residues. The DNA read from the CDR3 is TGTGCCAGCAGTTTAGAGGGGGCCGGGGAG. It yields the protein CASSLEGAGE. The CDR3, in full, reads CASSLEGAGELFF.